The next 31 T cell receptor beta chains were all read from a single sample in a study of cytomegalovirus exposure and HLA in healthy donors (dated by TCRdb to 2016 to 2017). Library preparation used the immunoSEQ multiplex PCR assay. For the multiplex PCR, a mixture combining 60 forward primers for TCR Vbeta segments and 13 reverse primers for TCR Jbeta segments was used. Drawn from immuneACCESS, this table holds only the in-frame rearrangements with V and J called that TCRdb kept. Clones are partly lost; checked studies trace under half to an unresolved V gene and leave the rest unexplained. In all, the sample holds more than 85,000 clones, and around 85% of those were seen once. The ten largest account for 1.5% to 2% of the sample. Input material: PBMCs. Source of these receptors: a man between 35 and 55 years old in good health and CMV-seronegative.

This clone was seen more than once but under ten times. The gene calls are TRBV5-6 and TRBJ1-3, with a weak D call TRBD1 (5 bases). The CDR3 contains 14 residues. Looked up from germline, CDR1 is SGHDT and CDR2 is YYEEEE. V was trimmed by 3 bases and J by 6 bases, leaving 13 bases between them. CDR3 coding DNA: TGTGCCAGCAGCTCTAAGAACAGGCCAAACACCATATATTTT. This codes for CASSSKNRPNTIYF.

The chain recombines TRBV27 with TRBJ2-7, with D tentatively TRBD1 (7 bases). V lost 5 bases and J lost 2, with 13 bases in between. Germline values: CDR1 MNHEY, CDR2 SMNVEV (reference sequence). CDR3 length equals 14 residues. CDR3 sequence: CASSGRDSPYEQYF. In DNA form, the CDR3 reads TGTGCCAGCAGTGGGCGGGACAGCCCCTACGAGCAGTACTTC.

Regarding this clone: The same CDR3 can be traced to other DNA sequences in this sample. The V call is TRBV5-6, the J call TRBJ1-1; TRBD1 might be the D (5 bases). Germline V gives CDR1 SGHDT, CDR2 YYEEEE. Trimming pared 4 bases from V and 2 bases from J, leaving 12 bases between. This CDR3 contains 14 residues. The CDR3 loop reads CASSLQGGNTEAFF. The CDR3 DNA is TGTGCCAGCAGCCTTCAGGGAGGCAACACTGAAGCTTTCTTT.

In this sample, this clone turned up a few times. J is TRBJ1-3 and V is TRBV6-1; a possible D gene is TRBD1 (5 bases). Germline CDR1 and CDR2: MNHNS and SASEGT. The CDR3 contains 12 residues. With 6 bases removed from V and 8 bases from J, the gap between germline ends came to 11 bases. The CDR3 protein is CASREPGYTIYF. CDR3 bases: TGTGCCAGCAGGGAACCAGGGTACACCATATATTTT.

The CDR3 is CASSRGQGYEKLFF. The CDR3 coding sequence is TGTGCCAGCAGTCGAGGACAGGGGTATGAAAAACTGTTTTTT. The rearrangement joins TRBV7-9 to TRBJ1-4; 9 nucleotides agree with TRBD1. Germline V gene data show CDR1 as SEHNR and CDR2 as FQNEAQ (reference sequence). This CDR3 has 14 amino acids. The junction had 5 bases not matched to a gene; V was cut back by 6 bases and J by 6 bases.

This clone occurred a few times. This chain links TRBV4-1 with TRBJ1-4; a possible D gene is TRBD1 (5 bases). V lost 3 bases and J 8 bases, leaving 7 bases between the germline ends. CDR1 is MGHRA and CDR2 is YSYEKL in the germline V gene. This CDR3 has 12 residues. The CDR3 loop is CASSHQGEKLFF. CDR3 nucleotide sequence: TGCGCCAGCAGCCACCAGGGCGAAAAACTGTTTTTT.

V gene TRBV18 combines with J gene TRBJ2-1; TRBD1 matches 7 bases. The length of the CDR3 is 15 residues. Germline CDR1 reads KGHSH; CDR2 reads LQKENI. Losses at the gene ends were 2 bases for V and 7 bases for J; bases not matched to a gene: 8. CDR3 nucleotides: TGTGCCAGCTCACCATCCACAGGGGTGCAGAATGAGCAGTTCTTC. Its protein is CASSPSTGVQNEQFF.

In this sample, this clone turned up a few times. The rearrangement links TRBV5-4 to TRBJ2-1, with D maybe TRBD2 (6 bases). The CDR3 totals 12 residues. Germline CDR1 and CDR2: SGHNT and YYREEE (reference sequence). V lost 4 bases and J lost 15, with 17 bases in between. The CDR3 sequence: CASSPLNGRRFF. The DNA of the CDR3 is TGTGCCAGCAGCCCCCTGAACGGGAGACGGTTCTTC.

The V and J genes are TRBV7-2 and TRBJ2-7; 7 positions agree with TRBD1. Germline CDR1 is SGHTA and CDR2 is FQGNSA. V lost 5 bases to trimming and J lost 4 bases; unmatched junction nucleotides: 11. This CDR3 region has 15 residues. CDR3 DNA: TGTGCCAGCAGCGTAGGCTCGGACAGGAGTTACGAGCAGTACTTC. It specifies CASSVGSDRSYEQYF.

The chain has TRBV28 and TRBJ1-2; a weak D match, TRBD1 (5 bases). Trimming pared 7 bases from V and 2 bases from J, leaving 8 bases between. This CDR3 has 12 amino acids. Germline CDR1 is MDHEN and CDR2 is SYDVKM. CDR3 loop: CASMEGNYGYTF. CDR3 nucleotide sequence: TGTGCCAGCATGGAGGGGAACTATGGCTACACCTTC.

This clone appeared a few times. CDR3 in DNA: TGTGCCAGCAGTAGCCCAGGGGCAGATACGCAGTATTTT. Residues: CASSSPGADTQYF. The chain uses TRBV6-5 and TRBJ2-3, with D possibly matching TRBD1 (6 bases). CDR3 length: 13 residues. With 5 bases removed from V and 4 bases from J, the gap between germline ends came to 10 bases. CDR1 is MNHEY, CDR2 SVGAGI, per germline.

The chain combines TRBV7-2 with TRBJ1-2, with D possibly TRBD1 on 6 matching bases. CDR3 length equals 13 residues. Per the germline V gene, CDR1 is SGHTA and CDR2 is FQGNSA. V shed 4 bases and J shed 2 bases, with 8 bases lying between them. The CDR3 sequence is CASSSRGNYGYTF. CDR3 sequence (DNA): TGTGCCAGCAGCTCCAGGGGAAACTATGGCTACACCTTC.

The V and J genes are TRBV5-1 and TRBJ2-2, with unresolved D. The germline V gene encodes CDR1 SGHRS and CDR2 YFSETQ. The CDR3 totals 16 residues. Trimming took off 5 bases at V and 0 bases at J, with 14 bases between the two ends. Here the CDR3 DNA reads TGCGCCAGCAGTGCCGCCGCGGCGCCGAACACCGGGGAGCTGTTTTTT. Translating gives CASSAAAAPNTGELFF.

This rearrangement joins TRBV5-6 to TRBJ2-3, with D perhaps matching TRBD1 (6 bases). V lost 0 bases and J lost 3, with 8 bases in between. This CDR3 comprises 14 residues. In germline, CDR1 is SGHDT, CDR2 YYEEEE. This CDR3 is CASSLGDKTDTQYF. CDR3 nucleotide sequence: TGTGCCAGCAGCTTGGGGGACAAAACAGATACGCAGTATTTT.

This clone has only one observation. CDR3 in amino acids: CASSLLGTGSRYSNQPQHF. CDR3 sequence (DNA): TGTGCCAGCAGCCTTCTCGGGACAGGGAGTCGGTATAGCAATCAGCCCCAGCATTTT. The chain joins TRBV4-2 to TRBJ1-5; TRBD1 agrees at 9 bases. After removal of 4 bases from V and 0 bases from J, the junction contained 13 bases not matched to a gene. Looked up from germline, CDR1 is LGHNA and CDR2 is YNFKEQ. This CDR3 comprises 19 residues.

The chain employs TRBV2 and TRBJ2-3; maybe TRBD1 (8 bases). Trimming removed 6 bases at V and 2 bases at J, with 21 bases between. Germline-derived CDR1 and CDR2 are SNHLY and FYNNEI. CDR3 length: 17 amino acids. The CDR3 nucleotides are TGTGCCAGCAGCTGGACAGGGACTAACCTCCCCACAGATACGCAGTATTTT. Amino acids: CASSWTGTNLPTDTQYF.

This clone occurred once. The chain uses TRBV2 and TRBJ2-3, with 11 bases lining up with TRBD1. Germline V gives CDR1 SNHLY, CDR2 FYNNEI. The J segment lost 2 bases and the V segment lost 4 bases, leaving 5 bases of the junction unmatched. This CDR3 is 16 amino acids long. CDR3 in DNA: TGTGCCAGCAGTGTTGGGACAGGGGGGTCCACAGATACGCAGTATTTT. Translating gives CASSVGTGGSTDTQYF.

The chain joins TRBV4-2 to TRBJ2-5, with 7 nucleotides matching TRBD2. Trimming cost V 4 bases and J 0 bases; bases outside gene matches: 8. Germline-derived CDR1 and CDR2 are LGHNA and YNFKEQ. The CDR3 sequence is 16 residues long. The CDR3: CASSPWGAGNQETQYF. CDR3 in DNA: TGTGCCAGCAGCCCCTGGGGAGCGGGGAACCAAGAGACCCAGTACTTC.

The V and J genes are TRBV6-5 and TRBJ2-1; 8 bases line up with TRBD2. Trimming cost V 5 bases and J 8 bases; bases outside gene matches: 11. Germline assignment: CDR1 MNHEY and CDR2 SVGAGI. This CDR3 has 15 residues. The CDR3 loop is CASSPSGGSTYEQFF. In DNA form, the CDR3 reads TGTGCCAGCAGTCCGAGCGGGGGTTCCACCTATGAGCAGTTCTTC.

The chain carries TRBV11-2 and TRBJ2-2; possible D gene TRBD2, 6 bases. The length of the CDR3 is 13 residues. Deletions cut 5 bases from V and 13 bases from J, with 17 bases between. CDR1 and CDR2 from the germline V gene are SGHAT and FQNNGV. Written as DNA, the CDR3 is TGTGCCAGCAGCACCCTGGGGTTGGGAGGGCTGTTTTTT. Translated: CASSTLGLGGLFF.

The J gene is TRBJ2-2, the V gene TRBV4-3, with 13 bases that match TRBD2. The CDR3 contains 19 residues. With 1 base clipped from V and 3 bases from J, the junction kept 8 bases outside the gene matches. Germline values: CDR1 LGHNA, CDR2 YSLEER. The CDR3 region has the DNA TGCGCCAGCAGCCAAGGCCCCCGGACTAGCGGGGGATACACCGGGGAGCTGTTTTTT. Translated, it gives CASSQGPRTSGGYTGELFF.

J is TRBJ2-4 and V is TRBV23-1, with 7 bases that match TRBD1. TRBV23-1 is known as an ORF, though its function is uncertain. The CDR3 length is 18 residues. The junction had 10 bases not matched to a gene; V was cut back by 0 bases and J by 2 bases. The CDR3 protein is CASSQSHRRGQSKNIQYF. The CDR3 DNA is TGCGCCAGCAGTCAATCTCACCGCCGGGGACAGTCCAAAAACATTCAGTACTTC.

This chain uses TRBV5-1 with TRBJ1-6, with TRBD1 as a possible D gene (6 bases). V lost 4 bases and J 4 bases, leaving 12 bases between the germline ends. Germline lookup yields CDR1 SGHRS and CDR2 YFSETQ. The CDR3 has 15 amino acids. CDR3 coding DNA: TGCGCCAGCAGCCCCCAGACAGGTTATAATTCACCCCTCCACTTT. Translation: CASSPQTGYNSPLHF.

The V gene is TRBV5-4, the J gene TRBJ2-3; 7 positions match TRBD2. The germline gives CDR1 SGHNT, CDR2 YYREEE (reference sequence). This CDR3 has 16 amino acids. V trimming: 4 bases; J trimming: 1 base; junction bases outside the gene matches: 9. The CDR3, as DNA: TGTGCCAGCAGCCTTGGACTAGACAGAGGCACAGATACGCAGTATTTT. This codes for CASSLGLDRGTDTQYF.

The chain combines TRBV5-4 with TRBJ1-1, with 8 bases aligning to TRBD1. J was trimmed by 7 bases and V by 3 bases; bases with no gene match: 5. CDR3 length: 13 amino acids. The germline CDR1 and CDR2 sequences are SGHNT and YYREEE (reference sequence). The CDR3 loop is CASSSAGTGEAFF. CDR3 bases: TGTGCCAGCAGCTCAGCCGGGACAGGTGAAGCTTTCTTT.

The chain recombines TRBV5-6 with TRBJ2-1; 7 positions match TRBD1. The junction had 10 bases not matched to a gene; V was cut back by 4 bases and J by 15 bases. The CDR3 spans 12 residues. Germline CDR1 SGHDT, CDR2 YYEEEE. Here the CDR3 reads CASSQRGGAGFF. CDR3 DNA: TGTGCCAGCAGCCAACGAGGGGGCGCCGGGTTCTTC. The variable domain in full, with the rest retrieved from reference TRBV5-6 and TRBJ2-1, is DAGVTQSPTHLIKTRGQQVTLRCSPKSGHDTVSWYQQALGQGPQFIFQYYEEEERQRGNFPDRFSGHQFPNYSSELNVNALLLGDSALYLCASSQRGGAGFFGPGTRLTVL.

This clone turned up a few times. This chain uses TRBV10-3 with TRBJ1-1, with TRBD1 identical over 7 bases. Germline V gene data show CDR1 as ENHRY and CDR2 as SYGVKD. The junction had 2 bases not matched to a gene; V was cut back by 4 bases and J by 6 bases. The CDR3 covers 12 residues. The CDR3 sequence is CAISGTGSEAFF. Here the CDR3 DNA reads TGTGCCATCAGTGGGACAGGTTCTGAAGCTTTCTTT.

The chain joins TRBV28 to TRBJ1-6, with 10 bases identical to TRBD1. This CDR3 spans 13 amino acids. J lost 7 bases, V lost 8 bases, and 2 bases had no gene match. Germline CDR1 reads MDHEN; CDR2 reads SYDVKM. The CDR3 DNA follows: TGTGCCAGCCGGGACAGGGGAAATTCACCCCTCCACTTT. This codes for CASRDRGNSPLHF.

The chain links TRBV5-6 to TRBJ2-5; the D is unclear. Deletions cut 0 bases from V and 7 bases from J, with 19 bases between. From germline, CDR1 is SGHDT and CDR2 YYEEEE. The CDR3 totals 16 residues. CDR3: CASSLGGRGGSTTQYF. The DNA of the CDR3 is TGTGCCAGCAGCTTGGGTGGCAGAGGTGGTAGTACGACCCAGTACTTC.

This clone was seen only once. The J gene is TRBJ2-5, the V gene TRBV13, with TRBD2 identical over 9 bases. Germline V lookup: CDR1 PRHDT, CDR2 FYEKMQ (reference sequence). The CDR3 has 16 amino acids. The junction had 8 bases not matched to a gene; V was cut back by 5 bases and J by 1 base. DNA of the CDR3: TGTGCCAGCAGCCCCGGACTAGCGCCTCGCCAAGAGACCCAGTACTTC. Its protein is CASSPGLAPRQETQYF.

The V and J genes are TRBV29-1 and TRBJ1-2; 9 bases agree with TRBD1. The CDR3 runs to 14 residues. CDR1 SQVTM and CDR2 ANQGSEA come from the germline V gene. J lost 7 bases, V lost 5 bases, and 11 bases had no gene match. In DNA, the CDR3 is TGCAGCGTTCCTAGTCTACAGGGGGCCCGTGGCTACACCTTC. This encodes CSVPSLQGARGYTF.